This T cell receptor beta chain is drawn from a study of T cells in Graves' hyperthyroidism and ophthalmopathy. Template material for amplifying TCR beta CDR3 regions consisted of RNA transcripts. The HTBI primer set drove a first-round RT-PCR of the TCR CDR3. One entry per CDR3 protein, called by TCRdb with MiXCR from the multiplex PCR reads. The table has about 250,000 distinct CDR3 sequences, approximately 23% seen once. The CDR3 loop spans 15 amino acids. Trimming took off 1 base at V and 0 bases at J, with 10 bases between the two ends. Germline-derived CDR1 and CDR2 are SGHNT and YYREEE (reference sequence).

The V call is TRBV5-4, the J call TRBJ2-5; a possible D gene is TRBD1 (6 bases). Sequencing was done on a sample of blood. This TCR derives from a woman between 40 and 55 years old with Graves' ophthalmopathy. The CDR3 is CASSLRGIHQETQYF. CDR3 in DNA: TGTGCCAGCAGCTTGAGGGGGATCCACCAAGAGACCCAGTACTTC.